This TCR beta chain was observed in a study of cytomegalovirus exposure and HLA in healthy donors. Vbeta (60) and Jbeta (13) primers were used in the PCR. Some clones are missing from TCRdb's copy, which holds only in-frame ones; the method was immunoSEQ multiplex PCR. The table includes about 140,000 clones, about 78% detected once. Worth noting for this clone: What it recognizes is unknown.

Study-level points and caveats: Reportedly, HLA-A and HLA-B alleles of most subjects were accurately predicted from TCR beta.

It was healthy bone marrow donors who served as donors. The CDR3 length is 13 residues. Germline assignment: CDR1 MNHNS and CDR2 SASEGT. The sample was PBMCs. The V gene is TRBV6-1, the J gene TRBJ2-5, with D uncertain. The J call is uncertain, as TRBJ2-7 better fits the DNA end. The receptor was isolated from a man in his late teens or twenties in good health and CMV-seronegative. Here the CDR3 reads CASRISGNYEQYF. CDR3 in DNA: TGTGCCAGCAGGATAAGTGGTAACTACGAGCAGTACTTC.